These 14 T cell receptor beta chains share one sample of origin, sequenced in a study of T cell repertoires in cytomegalovirus infection. These receptors lack a known antigen. TCRdb passed the reads through MiXCR, listing each CDR3 protein once. The sample holds around 800,000 distinct CDR3 sequences, approximately 32% seen once. Material: cultured CD8+ T cells from PBMCs, obtained from culture after CMV antigen stimulation. Source of these receptors: a human donor in good health (CMV status not recorded). Some clones in this sample may be carry-over from other donors' samples.

Comments on this clonotype: A junction boundary mismatches the germline segment, possibly from a read error. The chain has TRBV12-3 or TRBV12-4 and TRBJ2-2, with D perhaps matching TRBD2 (6 bases). This CDR3 is built from 15 residues. CDR3 DNA sequence: TGTACCAGCCCGATTTTGGGGGGGAACACCGGGGAGCTGTTTTTT. Translation gives CTSPILGGNTGELFF.

This clonotype is deemed medium-sized. At one end the junction does not follow the germline gene, possibly because of a read error. This rearrangement joins TRBV7-7 to TRBJ2-5; the D gene is possibly TRBD2 (6 bases). Germline CDR1 and CDR2: SSHAT and FNYEAQ (reference sequence). This CDR3 has 15 residues. The CDR3 spells CASSFGRGLQETQYF. In nucleotides, the CDR3 is TGTGCTAGCAGCTTCGGTCGGGGACTCCAAGAGACCCAGTACTTC. Full variable domain (outside the CDR3, taken from reference TRBV7-7 and TRBJ2-5): GAGVSQSPRYKVTKRGQDVTLRCDPISSHATLYWYQQALGQGPEFLTYFNYEAQPDKSGLPSDRFSAERPEGSISTLTIQRTEQRDSAMYRCASSFGRGLQETQYFGPGTRLLVL.

The chain links TRBV6-1 to TRBJ1-5; possibly TRBD1 for D (6 bases). V lost 5 bases and J lost 6, with 17 bases in between. Germline V CDR1 and CDR2: MNHNS, SASEGT. CDR3 length equals 15 residues. This chain's CDR3 is CASSRDMGLSQPQHF. The CDR3 DNA sequence: TGTGCCAGCAGTAGGGACATGGGGCTTTCTCAGCCCCAGCATTTT.

The chain is built from TRBV2 and TRBJ2-1; perhaps TRBD1 as D (6 bases). Germline loops: CDR1 SNHLY, CDR2 FYNNEI. Trimming pared 5 bases from V and 0 bases from J, leaving 20 bases between. The CDR3 loop spans 18 amino acids. The CDR3 protein is CASSWPSGTTSSYNEQFF. The CDR3 bases are TGTGCCAGCAGTTGGCCTTCCGGGACAACGAGCTCCTACAATGAGCAGTTCTTC.

This chain connects TRBV7-9 to TRBJ1-4; D call uncertain. Germline assignment: CDR1 SEHNR and CDR2 FQNEAQ (reference sequence). The CDR3 contains 11 residues. V gave up 6 bases and J gave up 7 bases, with 6 bases separating them. The CDR3 nucleotides are TGTGCCAGCAGACACAGTGAAAAACTGTTTTTT. This sequence encodes CASRHSEKLFF.

This clonotype was counted a few times. V usage is TRBV7-9 and J usage is TRBJ2-1; TRBD2 aligns across 10 bases. V lost 3 bases and J lost 10; bases outside the gene matches: 9. Looked up from germline, CDR1 is SEHNR and CDR2 is FQNEAQ (reference sequence). The CDR3 sequence is 15 residues long. The DNA of the CDR3 is TGTGCCAGCAGCTTTTCCCGGACTAGCGGTAGGGAGCAGTTCTTC. This gives the protein CASSFSRTSGREQFF.

Note on this clonotype: The germline gene is not matched at one end of the junction; a read error may be the cause. The chain is built from TRBV4-1 and TRBJ2-1; TRBD2 matches at 7 bases. This CDR3 contains 16 residues. CDR1 and CDR2 from the germline V gene are MGHRA and YSYEKL. CDR3 coding DNA: TGCGCCAGCAGTCAAGATTGGAGCGGGGACTACAATGAGCAGTTCTTC. The encoded protein is CASSQDWSGDYNEQFF.

The J gene is TRBJ2-1, the V gene TRBV6-6, with D possibly matching TRBD2 (5 bases). Germline V CDR1 and CDR2: MNHNY, SVGAGI (reference sequence). There are 14 residues in the CDR3. The V gene lost 2 bases and the J gene lost 7 bases, with 12 bases spanning the gap. The CDR3 DNA sequence: TGTGCCAGCAGTTACGGACTCCTCGAGAATGAGCAGTTCTTC. Its protein is CASSYGLLENEQFF.

This chain links TRBV9 with TRBJ1-6; TRBD1 aligns across 9 bases. The CDR3 has 16 residues. Germline lookup yields CDR1 SGDLS and CDR2 YYNGEE. The junction had 10 bases not matched to a gene; V was cut back by 2 bases and J by 10 bases. The CDR3 loop reads CASSVSDGQGKSPLHF. The CDR3 DNA reads as TGTGCCAGCAGCGTTAGCGACGGACAGGGGAAGTCACCCCTCCACTTT.

This clonotype occurred a few times. The CDR3 region has the DNA TGTGCCAGCAGCTTAAGTGGGGCTAGGGGTGGCTACACCTTC. Translation gives CASSLSGARGGYTF. This sequence joins TRBV7-8 and TRBJ1-2, with D possibly TRBD1 on 5 matching bases. V lost 2 bases and J lost 7, with 14 bases in between. Germline assignment: CDR1 SGHVS and CDR2 FQNEAQ. The CDR3 covers 14 residues.

This rearrangement joins TRBV6-2 or TRBV6-3 to TRBJ2-1; no reliable D call. V was shortened by 10 bases and J by 0 bases, with 13 bases between the two germline ends. The CDR3 has 14 amino acids. Germline V gene data show CDR1 as MNHEY and CDR2 as SVGEGT. The DNA of the CDR3 is TGTGCCACCGAGGAAGAGAGCTCCTACAATGAGCAGTTCTTC. Its protein is CATEEESSYNEQFF.

This sequence joins TRBV12-5 and TRBJ2-5; possible D gene TRBD2, 6 bases. The CDR3 is 16 residues long. The germline CDR1 and CDR2 sequences are LGHNT and FRNRAP. The ends were cut back, 1 base at V and 4 bases at J, with 16 bases in the middle. The CDR3 DNA follows: TGTGCTAGTGGTTTGGCCCGCGGGGTGGGGGGAGAGACCCAGTACTTC. It codes for CASGLARGVGGETQYF.

The chain joins TRBV19 to TRBJ2-1; 16 bases are a match to TRBD2. Trimming took 4 bases from V and 2 from J; bases not matched to a gene: 2. Germline lookup yields CDR1 LNHDA and CDR2 SQIVND (reference sequence). CDR3 length: 17 amino acids. The CDR3, as DNA: TGTGCCAGTAGTACCGGGACTAGCGGGGGGGCCTACAATGAGCAGTTCTTC. This sequence encodes CASSTGTSGGAYNEQFF.

The gene calls are TRBV6-5 and TRBJ2-3; no clear D gene. Trimming took off 2 bases at V and 1 base at J, with 7 bases between the two ends. Germline V gives CDR1 MNHEY, CDR2 SVGAGI. The CDR3 runs to 14 residues. The CDR3 DNA reads as TGTGCCAGCAGTTACGGTCCACGCACAGATACGCAGTATTTT. Residues: CASSYGPRTDTQYF.